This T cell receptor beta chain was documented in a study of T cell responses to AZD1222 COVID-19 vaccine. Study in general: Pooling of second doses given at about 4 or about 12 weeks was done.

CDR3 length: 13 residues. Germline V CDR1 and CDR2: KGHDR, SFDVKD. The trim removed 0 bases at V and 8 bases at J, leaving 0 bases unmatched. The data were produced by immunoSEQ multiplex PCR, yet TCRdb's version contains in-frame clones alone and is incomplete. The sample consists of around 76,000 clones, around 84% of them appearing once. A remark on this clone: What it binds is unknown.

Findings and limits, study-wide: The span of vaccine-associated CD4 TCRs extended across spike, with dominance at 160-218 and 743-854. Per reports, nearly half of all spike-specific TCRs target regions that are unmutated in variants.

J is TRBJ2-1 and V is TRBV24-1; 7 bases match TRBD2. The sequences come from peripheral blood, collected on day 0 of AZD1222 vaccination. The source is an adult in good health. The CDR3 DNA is TGTGCCACCAGTGATTTGGGGGGGGATGAGCAGTTCTTC. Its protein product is CATSDLGGDEQFF.